This entry is about one T cell receptor beta chain. Its target is unknown. Selected pancreatic ductal adenocarcinoma patients had undergone surgery without neoadjuvant therapy. CDR1 is SGHAT and CDR2 is FQNNGV in the germline V gene. V dropped 3 bases and J dropped 2; count of bases not matched to a gene: 0. The CDR3 sequence is 13 residues long. Only in-frame clones appear in the TCRdb table, and some are missing; sequencing was by immunoSEQ multiplex PCR. The repertoire consists of approximately 97,000 clones, with 90% to 95% occurring once and the leading ten covering 3.1%. The data were obtained in a study of T cells in pancreatic ductal adenocarcinoma. Study-level findings and limits: Blood had more productive templates and roughly 7.5-fold more unique clonotypes than tumor.

Input material: PBMCs. The sequence was collected from a human donor with pancreatic ductal adenocarcinoma. This chain uses TRBV11-2 with TRBJ2-7; 8 bases line up with TRBD1. In DNA, the CDR3 is TGTGCCAGCAGCTTGGACAGGGCCTACGAGCAGTACTTC. Protein product: CASSLDRAYEQYF.